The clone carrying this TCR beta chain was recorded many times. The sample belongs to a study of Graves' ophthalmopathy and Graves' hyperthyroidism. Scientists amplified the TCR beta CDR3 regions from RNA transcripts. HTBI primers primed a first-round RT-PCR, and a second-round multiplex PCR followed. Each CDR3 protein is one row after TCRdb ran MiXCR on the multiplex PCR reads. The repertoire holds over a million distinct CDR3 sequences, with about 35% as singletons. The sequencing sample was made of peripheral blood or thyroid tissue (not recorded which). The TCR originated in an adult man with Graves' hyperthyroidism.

CDR3 region: CASRKDRGTGELFF. The DNA for the CDR3 is TGTGCCAGCAGGAAAGACAGGGGGACCGGGGAGCTGTTTTTT. This chain links TRBV7-9 with TRBJ2-2; 9 positions agree with TRBD1. The CDR3 is 14 residues long. V shed 6 bases, J shed 5 bases, and the junction held 4 bases outside the gene matches. CDR1 and CDR2 (germline): SEHNR, FQNEAQ (reference sequence).